These 10 T cell receptor beta chains were sequenced from one sample in a study of OX40 agonist ivuxolimab in advanced cancers. The protocol was immunoSEQ multiplex PCR, while the TCRdb copy is restricted to in-frame clones and leaves out a portion. This sample has about 19,000 clones; 85% to 90% occur once, and the top ten carry around half. Sequencing used CD4+ or CD8+ T cells sorted from blood, obtained in a trial of the OX40 agonist ivuxolimab. These receptors all come from an adult with an advanced solid tumor such as melanoma, head and neck, liver or kidney cancer.

The genes are TRBV7-8 and TRBJ2-7; TRBD1 might be the D (6 bases). The V and J ends lost 5 bases and 3 bases respectively, with 17 bases between them. Germline assignment: CDR1 SGHVS and CDR2 FQNEAQ. The CDR3 totals 15 residues. The CDR3 coding sequence is TGTGCCAGCAGCCTTTCAGGGGAAATTGACTACGAGCAGTACTTC. It translates to CASSLSGEIDYEQYF.

The chain has TRBV28 and TRBJ2-2; tentative D call: TRBD2 (6 bases). Looked up from germline, CDR1 is MDHEN and CDR2 is SYDVKM. The V and J ends lost 5 bases and 3 bases respectively, with 19 bases between them. The CDR3 runs to 17 residues. The CDR3 DNA sequence: TGTGCCAGCAGTCTACTAAGGAGGGAGGCCCACACCGGGGAGCTGTTTTTT. Encoded protein: CASSLLRREAHTGELFF. Drawing the rest from reference TRBV28 and TRBJ2-2, the complete variable domain is DVKVTQSSRYLVKRTGEKVFLECVQDMDHENMFWYRQDPGLGLRLIYFSYDVKMKEKGDIPEGYSVSREKKERFSLILESASTNQTSMYLCASSLLRREAHTGELFFGEGSRLTVL.

This CDR3 is CASSLLAGDYEQYF. The DNA for the CDR3 is TGTGCCAGCAGTCTACTAGCGGGAGACTACGAGCAGTACTTC. The chain joins TRBV28 to TRBJ2-7, with 11 positions matching TRBD2. CDR3 length: 14 amino acids. CDR1 and CDR2 from the germline V gene are MDHEN and SYDVKM. The V gene end was trimmed by 5 bases and the J gene end by 3 bases; junction bases not matched to a gene: 3.

The chain is built from TRBV5-4 and TRBJ1-2; tentative D call: TRBD1 (5 bases). Germline V gene data show CDR1 as SGHNT and CDR2 as YYREEE (reference sequence). V lost 5 bases, J lost 7 bases, and 15 bases lay in between. This CDR3 comprises 13 residues. The CDR3 region is CASRFGWGSGYTF. The CDR3, as DNA: TGTGCCAGCAGATTCGGTTGGGGCTCTGGCTACACCTTC.

V gene TRBV27 combines with J gene TRBJ1-6, with 7 bases fitting TRBD1. The germline V gene has CDR1 MNHEY and CDR2 SMNVEV (reference sequence). The CDR3 runs to 16 residues. With 1 base clipped from V and 7 bases from J, the junction kept 7 bases outside the gene matches. DNA for the CDR3: TGTGCCAGCAGTTTATTACAGGGGAAAGAAAATTCACCCCTCCACTTT. It specifies CASSLLQGKENSPLHF.

The V gene is TRBV7-2, the J gene TRBJ2-1; possible D gene TRBD2, 6 bases. The germline V gene has CDR1 SGHTA and CDR2 FQGNSA. This CDR3 is built from 15 residues. V shed 1 base and J shed 2 bases, with 9 bases lying between them. The CDR3 reads CASSLDPSAYNEQFF. CDR3 in DNA: TGTGCCAGCAGCTTAGATCCTAGCGCCTACAATGAGCAGTTCTTC.

This chain uses TRBV6-5 with TRBJ2-3, with 10 bases aligning to TRBD1. Germline V lookup: CDR1 MNHEY, CDR2 SVGAGI. V lost 10 bases and J lost 2; bases outside the gene matches: 3. The CDR3 extends over 13 amino acids. CDR3 coding DNA: TGTGCCACCGGGACAGGGGACACAGATACGCAGTATTTT. Translated: CATGTGDTDTQYF.

CDR3 nucleotides: TGTGCCAGCAGTGCCCGAGGGGCGAACCACTACGAGCAGTACTTC. Protein product: CASSARGANHYEQYF. The genes are TRBV27 and TRBJ2-7; perhaps D is TRBD1 or TRBD2 (5 bases each). V was clipped by 5 bases and J by 3 bases, with 17 bases between them. Germline CDR1 reads MNHEY; CDR2 reads SMNVEV (reference sequence). The CDR3 is 15 amino acids.

V and J are TRBV6-5 and TRBJ2-1; D is perhaps TRBD1 (5 bases). The V gene lost 9 bases and the J gene lost 4 bases, with 10 bases spanning the gap. The CDR3 is made up of 12 amino acids. CDR1 and CDR2 from the germline V gene are MNHEY and SVGAGI. The CDR3 DNA follows: TGTGCCAGTAAGGACAATTACAATGAGCAGTTCTTC. This translates into CASKDNYNEQFF.

The chain employs TRBV4-3 and TRBJ2-7, with 7 bases aligning to TRBD2. Looked up from germline, CDR1 is LGHNA and CDR2 is YSLEER. V lost 4 bases to trimming and J lost 6 bases; unmatched junction nucleotides: 9. This CDR3 spans 14 amino acids. CDR3 in amino acids: CASSLRDYTGEQYF. The CDR3 DNA reads TGCGCCAGCAGCCTCCGGGACTATACTGGCGAGCAGTACTTC.